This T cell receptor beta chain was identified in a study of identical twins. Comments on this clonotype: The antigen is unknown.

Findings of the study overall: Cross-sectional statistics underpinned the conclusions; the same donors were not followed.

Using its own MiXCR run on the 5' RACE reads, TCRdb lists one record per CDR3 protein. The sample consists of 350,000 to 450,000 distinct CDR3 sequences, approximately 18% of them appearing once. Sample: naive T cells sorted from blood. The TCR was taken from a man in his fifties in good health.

As DNA, the CDR3 is TGCAGTACAAAGAGTGGATCCCGGGGGCCTGAAGCTTTCTTT. It is translated as CSTKSGSRGPEAFF. J is TRBJ1-1 and V is TRBV20-1; D is possibly TRBD1 (6 bases). Looked up from germline, CDR1 is DFQATT and CDR2 is SNEGSKA (reference sequence). Trimming removed 8 bases at V and 6 bases at J, with 22 bases between. The CDR3 has 14 residues.